These 10 T cell receptor beta chains were all obtained from the same sample, sequenced in a study of blood T cell repertoires in COVID-19. TCRdb's copy holds only in-frame clones and misses some; the assay was immunoSEQ multiplex PCR. Among approximately 66,000 clones, roughly 90% were seen once, and the ten largest hold about 1.3%. The material sequenced was peripheral blood. The receptors derive from a man in his fifties or sixties with acute or convalescent COVID-19.

This chain connects TRBV2 to TRBJ2-1; no reliable D call. Germline CDR1 is SNHLY and CDR2 is FYNNEI. The V and J ends lost 4 bases and 0 bases respectively, with 13 bases between them. CDR3 length: 16 residues. The CDR3 is CASSVSHLSSYNEQFF. CDR3 DNA sequence: TGTGCCAGCAGTGTTTCACACCTCAGCTCCTACAATGAGCAGTTCTTC.

The CDR3 sequence: CASSLSSGELFF. The DNA of the CDR3 is TGTGCCAGCAGCTTATCCTCCGGGGAGCTGTTTTTT. The chain recombines TRBV7-9 with TRBJ2-2; D gene unclear. The CDR3 totals 12 residues. Germline V gene sequence: CDR1 SEHNR, CDR2 FQNEAQ (reference sequence). V lost 2 bases, J lost 6 bases, and 4 bases lay in between.

The J gene is TRBJ1-2, the V gene TRBV5-1; TRBD1 matches at 9 bases. CDR1 is SGHRS and CDR2 is YFSETQ in the germline V gene. The V segment lost 4 bases and the J segment 5 bases; nucleotides outside the gene matches: 6. This CDR3 spans 14 amino acids. This CDR3 reads CASSRTGEGYGYTF. The CDR3 DNA reads TGCGCCAGCAGCAGGACAGGGGAGGGTTATGGCTACACCTTC. Combining the CDR3 with reference TRBV5-1 and TRBJ1-2 gives the whole variable domain KAGVTQTPRYLIKTRGQQVTLSCSPISGHRSVSWYQQTPGQGLQFLFEYFSETQRNKGNFPGRFSGRQFSNSRSEMNVSTLELGDSALYLCASSRTGEGYGYTFGSGTRLTVV.

This clone was detected a few times. V and J are TRBV4-2 and TRBJ1-4; 7 bases line up with TRBD1. Trimming took 4 bases from V and 4 from J; bases not matched to a gene: 9. The length of the CDR3 is 16 residues. From germline, CDR1 is LGHNA and CDR2 YNFKEQ. This CDR3 is CASSRRTGVNNEKLFF. The CDR3 DNA reads TGTGCCAGCAGCCGACGTACAGGGGTCAATAATGAAAAACTGTTTTTT.

The CDR3 DNA follows: TGTGCCAGTAGCACGACCCGCTGGGAGGGGGCCCAGTACTTC. It codes for CASSTTRWEGAQYF. V and J are TRBV19 and TRBJ2-5; TRBD2 might be the D (7 bases). Germline-derived CDR1 and CDR2 are LNHDA and SQIVND (reference sequence). There are 14 residues in the CDR3. V shed 6 bases and J shed 9 bases, with 20 bases lying between them. Using reference TRBV19 and TRBJ2-5 for the parts outside the CDR3, the full variable domain is DGGITQSPKYLFRKEGQNVTLSCEQNLNHDAMYWYRQDPGQGLRLIYYSQIVNDFQKGDIAEGYSVSREKKESFPLTVTSAQKNPTAFYLCASSTTRWEGAQYFGPGTRLLVL.

V usage is TRBV2 and J usage is TRBJ1-3; TRBD1 agrees at 9 bases. The length of the CDR3 is 14 residues. The germline V gene encodes CDR1 SNHLY and CDR2 FYNNEI. Unmatched junction bases numbered 7, after V lost 6 bases and J lost 7 bases. The CDR3 reads CASSGQGFLNTIYF. The CDR3 coding sequence is TGTGCCAGCAGCGGACAGGGGTTTCTCAACACCATATATTTT.

This chain uses TRBV7-2 with TRBJ2-7; TRBD1 agrees at 10 bases. The CDR3 loop spans 16 amino acids. Germline lookup yields CDR1 SGHTA and CDR2 FQGNSA. The junction had 10 bases not matched to a gene; V was cut back by 6 bases and J by 2 bases. Here the CDR3 reads CASSYLPTGGTYEQYF. The CDR3 DNA reads as TGTGCCAGCAGTTACCTACCGACAGGGGGCACCTACGAGCAGTACTTC.

The chain links TRBV27 to TRBJ1-6, with D uncertain. The CDR3 is made up of 16 amino acids. Germline V gene sequence: CDR1 MNHEY, CDR2 SMNVEV (reference sequence). With 4 bases removed from V and 0 bases from J, the gap between germline ends came to 10 bases. The chain's CDR3 is CASSSHGGSYNSPLHF. CDR3 in DNA: TGTGCCAGCAGTTCACATGGTGGCTCCTATAATTCACCCCTCCACTTT.

The chain uses TRBV4-1 and TRBJ1-3; possibly TRBD1 for D (5 bases). Germline V CDR1 and CDR2: MGHRA, YSYEKL. The CDR3 consists of 14 residues. Trimming removed 5 bases at V and 4 bases at J, with 12 bases between. CDR3 sequence reads: CASSIGVVGNTIYF. In DNA form, the CDR3 reads TGCGCCAGCAGCATAGGGGTGGTGGGAAACACCATATATTTT.

The chain links TRBV30 to TRBJ2-3, with D possibly TRBD2 on 5 matching bases. V shed 8 bases and J shed 0 bases, with 15 bases lying between them. From germline, CDR1 is GTSNPN and CDR2 SVGIG (reference sequence). The CDR3 contains 14 residues. The CDR3 nucleotides are TGTGCCGGGAACGGACTCATAAGCACAGATACGCAGTATTTT. It encodes CAGNGLISTDTQYF.